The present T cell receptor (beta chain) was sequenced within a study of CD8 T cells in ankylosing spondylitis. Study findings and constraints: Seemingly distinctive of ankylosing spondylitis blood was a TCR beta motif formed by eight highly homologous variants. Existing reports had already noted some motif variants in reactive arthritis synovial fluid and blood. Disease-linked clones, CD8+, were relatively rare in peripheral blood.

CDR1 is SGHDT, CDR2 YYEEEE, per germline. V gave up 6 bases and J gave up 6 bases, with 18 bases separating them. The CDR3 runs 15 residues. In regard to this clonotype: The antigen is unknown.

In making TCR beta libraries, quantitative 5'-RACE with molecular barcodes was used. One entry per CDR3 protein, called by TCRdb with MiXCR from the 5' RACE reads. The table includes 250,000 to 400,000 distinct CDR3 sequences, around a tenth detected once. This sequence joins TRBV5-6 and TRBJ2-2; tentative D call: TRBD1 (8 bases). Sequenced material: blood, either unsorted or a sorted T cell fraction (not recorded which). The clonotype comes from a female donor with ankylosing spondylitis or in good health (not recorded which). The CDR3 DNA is TGTGCCAGCATCCTAAGGACAGGGAGGGCCGGGGAGCTGTTTTTT. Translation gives CASILRTGRAGELFF.